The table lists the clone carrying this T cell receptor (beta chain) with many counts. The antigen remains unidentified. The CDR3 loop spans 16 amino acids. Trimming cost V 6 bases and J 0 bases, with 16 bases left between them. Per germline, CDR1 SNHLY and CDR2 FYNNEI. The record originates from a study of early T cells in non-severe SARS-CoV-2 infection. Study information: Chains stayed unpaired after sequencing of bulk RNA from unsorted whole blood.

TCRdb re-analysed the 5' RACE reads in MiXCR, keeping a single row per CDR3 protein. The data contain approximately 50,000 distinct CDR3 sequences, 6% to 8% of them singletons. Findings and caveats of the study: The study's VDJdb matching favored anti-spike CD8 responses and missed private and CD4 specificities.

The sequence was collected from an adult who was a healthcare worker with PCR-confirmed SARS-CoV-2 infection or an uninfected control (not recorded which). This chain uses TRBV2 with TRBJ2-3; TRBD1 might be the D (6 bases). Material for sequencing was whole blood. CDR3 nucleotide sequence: TGTGCCAGCAGAACAGGACAGTTACTAAGCACAGATACGCAGTATTTT. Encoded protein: CASRTGQLLSTDTQYF.